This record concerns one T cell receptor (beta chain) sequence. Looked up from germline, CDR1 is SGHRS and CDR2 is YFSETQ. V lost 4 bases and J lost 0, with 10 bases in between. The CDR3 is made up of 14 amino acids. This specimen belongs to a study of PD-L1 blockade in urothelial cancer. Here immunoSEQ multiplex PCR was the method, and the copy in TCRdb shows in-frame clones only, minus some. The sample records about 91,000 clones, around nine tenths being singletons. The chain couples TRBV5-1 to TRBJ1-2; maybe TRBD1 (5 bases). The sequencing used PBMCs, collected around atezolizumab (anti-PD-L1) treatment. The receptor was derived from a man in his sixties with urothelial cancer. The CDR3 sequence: CASSRRATNYGYTF. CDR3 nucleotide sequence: TGCGCCAGCAGCCGCAGGGCCACTAACTATGGCTACACCTTC.